This TCR beta chain was obtained from a study of cytomegalovirus exposure and HLA in healthy donors. This CDR3 contains 14 residues. CDR1 is SEHNR, CDR2 FQNEAQ, per germline (reference sequence). Trimming pared 0 bases from V and 3 bases from J, leaving 8 bases between. Study observations and caveats: The study labeled 164 TCR beta chains cytomegalovirus-associated. Later analysis showed most CMV-associated TCR beta chains appearing HLA-restricted. In an earlier analysis, in around 590 donors, most V segments appeared productive either ~87% or ~30% of the time. Later analysis identified a missense DCLRE1C variant that was linked to TCR beta V- and J-gene trimming.

This clone was detected only once. Its antigen is not identified. The study ran its PCR with 60 Vbeta and 13 Jbeta primers. The table came from immunoSEQ multiplex PCR; TCRdb's copy has only in-frame clones and leaves some out. The top ten clones hold 4.1% of a sample with some 100,000 clones, 70% to 80% of them seen once. This receptor was obtained from a female donor in good health and CMV-seropositive. Source material: PBMCs. J is TRBJ2-5 and V is TRBV7-9, with D possibly being TRBD2 (5 bases). The CDR3 loop reads CASSLAKREETQYF. The CDR3 bases are TGTGCCAGCAGCTTAGCAAAGAGGGAAGAGACCCAGTACTTC.